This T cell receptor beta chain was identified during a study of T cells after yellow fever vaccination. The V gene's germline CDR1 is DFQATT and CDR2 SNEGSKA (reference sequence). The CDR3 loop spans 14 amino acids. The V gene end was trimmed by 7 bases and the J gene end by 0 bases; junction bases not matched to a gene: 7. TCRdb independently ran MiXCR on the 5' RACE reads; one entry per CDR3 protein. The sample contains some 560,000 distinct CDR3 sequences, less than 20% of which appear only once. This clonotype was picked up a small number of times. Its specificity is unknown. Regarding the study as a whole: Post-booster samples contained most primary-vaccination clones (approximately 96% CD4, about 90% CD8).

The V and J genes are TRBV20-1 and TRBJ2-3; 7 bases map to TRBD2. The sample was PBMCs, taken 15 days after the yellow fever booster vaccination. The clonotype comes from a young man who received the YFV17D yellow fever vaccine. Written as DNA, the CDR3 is TGCAGTGTGGCCAGCGGGACTAGCACAGATACGCAGTATTTT. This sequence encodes CSVASGTSTDTQYF.